The 24 T cell receptor beta chains in this list originate from one sample, sequenced in a study of metastatic and nonmetastatic thyroid tumors. Thyroid surgery was preceded by no treatment in any patient. TCRdb used MiXCR to call clones anew from the PCR reads. The sample records about 20,000 clones, 35% to 40% being singletons. Sequencing used tumor tissue. These receptors came from a female donor with papillary thyroid cancer or a benign thyroid nodule (not recorded which). Some clones in this sample may be carry-over from other donors' samples.

This chain's CDR3 is CSASAQGANTGELFF. In DNA form, the CDR3 reads TGCAGTGCTAGCGCACAGGGGGCGAACACCGGGGAGCTGTTTTTT. The V call is TRBV20-1, the J call TRBJ2-2, with TRBD1 identical over 8 bases. Losses at the gene ends were 3 bases for V and 0 bases for J; bases not matched to a gene: 3. Germline V gene lookup returns CDR1 DFQATT and CDR2 SNEGSKA (reference sequence). The CDR3 spans 15 residues.

The chain links TRBV6-1 to TRBJ2-1, with 11 bases aligning to TRBD2. The V gene's germline CDR1 is MNHNS and CDR2 SASEGT. Trimming at V came to 6 bases and at J to 4 bases, leaving 5 bases not matched to a gene. The CDR3 runs to 15 residues. CDR3 DNA sequence: TGTGCCAGCAGGCCCGGGACTAGCGGTTACAATGAGCAGTTCTTC. This codes for CASRPGTSGYNEQFF.

The chain has TRBV28 and TRBJ1-1; D unclear. V dropped 3 bases and J dropped 1 base, with 12 bases sitting between them. Germline assignment: CDR1 MDHEN and CDR2 SYDVKM. CDR3 length equals 15 residues. CDR3 region: CASSFRVRTNTEAFF. Here the CDR3 DNA reads TGTGCCAGCAGTTTCCGGGTCAGAACGAACACTGAAGCTTTCTTT.

The rearrangement links TRBV5-1 to TRBJ1-1; maybe TRBD1 (5 bases). Germline V gives CDR1 SGHRS, CDR2 YFSETQ. The CDR3 extends over 13 amino acids. Trimming shortened V by 0 bases and J by 4 bases, and 7 bases separated the two germline ends. The CDR3 bases are TGCGCCAGCAGCTTGGGTGGGGGCACTGAAGCTTTCTTT. Translation: CASSLGGGTEAFF.

The rearrangement links TRBV7-2 to TRBJ1-2; TRBD1 matches 7 bases. Germline V gene lookup returns CDR1 SGHTA and CDR2 FQGNSA. This CDR3 is 14 amino acids long. J gave up 3 bases and V 5 bases, and 6 bases lay outside the gene matches. The CDR3 spells CASSGQGQYYGYTF. The CDR3 bases are TGTGCCAGCAGCGGTCAGGGACAGTACTATGGCTACACCTTC.

This clone was seen only a few times. In DNA, the CDR3 is TGTGCCAGCAGTGAATATCCGGGGCTGAACTACGAGCAGTACTTC. Translation: CASSEYPGLNYEQYF. The chain is built from TRBV6-1 and TRBJ2-7; D is perhaps TRBD1 or TRBD2 (5 bases each). This CDR3 is 15 amino acids long. Germline assignment: CDR1 MNHNS and CDR2 SASEGT. V lost 2 bases and J 3 bases, leaving 14 bases between the germline ends.

The chain couples TRBV20-1 to TRBJ2-1; TRBD2 matches 8 bases. Unmatched junction bases numbered 10, after V lost 5 bases and J lost 7 bases. Germline-derived CDR1 and CDR2 are DFQATT and SNEGSKA (reference sequence). The CDR3 length is 14 residues. The CDR3 nucleotides are TGCAGTGCTGGCCGGCTAGCGGGTACAAATGAGCAGTTCTTC. It specifies CSAGRLAGTNEQFF.

The chain couples TRBV6-1 to TRBJ1-5, with unresolved D. There are 16 residues in the CDR3. V lost 2 bases, J lost 0 bases, and 11 bases lay in between. The germline gives CDR1 MNHNS, CDR2 SASEGT. The CDR3 spells CASSENIEYSNQPQHF. DNA for the CDR3: TGTGCCAGCAGTGAAAATATCGAGTATAGCAATCAGCCCCAGCATTTT.

This chain links TRBV6-1 with TRBJ2-7; D is unresolved. This CDR3 is built from 12 residues. The germline gives CDR1 MNHNS, CDR2 SASEGT. Trimming left V 4 bases short and J 4 bases short, with 8 bases between. CDR3 sequence: CASSVHFYEQYF. The CDR3 nucleotides are TGTGCCAGCAGTGTCCATTTTTACGAGCAGTACTTC.

The V and J genes are TRBV2 and TRBJ1-5, with a possible D match to TRBD1 (5 bases). CDR1 is SNHLY, CDR2 FYNNEI, per germline. This CDR3 has 16 residues. Trimming pared 6 bases from V and 1 base from J, leaving 16 bases between. The CDR3 DNA reads as TGTGCCAGCAGGACCACCAGGGCTGGAAGCAATCAGCCCCAGCATTTT. Its translation is CASRTTRAGSNQPQHF. The whole variable domain, remainder taken from reference TRBV2 and TRBJ1-5, is EPEVTQTPSHQVTQMGQEVILRCVPISNHLYFYWYRQILGQKVEFLVSFYNNEISEKSEIFDDQFSVERPDGSNFTLKIRSTKLEDSAMYFCASRTTRAGSNQPQHFGDGTRLSIL.

The rearrangement joins TRBV6-2 or TRBV6-3 to TRBJ2-3; 8 nucleotides match TRBD1. Looked up from germline, CDR1 is MNHEY and CDR2 is SVGEGT. Losses at the gene ends were 5 bases for V and 0 bases for J; bases not matched to a gene: 7. CDR3 length: 16 residues. The CDR3 reads CASSRDRRTSTDTQYF. The CDR3 nucleotides are TGTGCCAGCAGTCGGGACAGGCGGACTAGCACAGATACGCAGTATTTT.

The V and J genes are TRBV28 and TRBJ2-5; D is ambiguous. CDR3 size: 11 residues. The ends were cut back, 2 bases at V and 7 bases at J, with 5 bases in the middle. CDR1 is MDHEN, CDR2 SYDVKM, per germline. The CDR3 here is CASSLALTQYF. CDR3 coding DNA: TGTGCCAGCAGTTTAGCCTTGACCCAGTACTTC.

The chain uses TRBV6-6 and TRBJ2-6, with 7 nucleotides matching TRBD2. The CDR3 has 16 residues. The ends lost 0 bases at V and 2 bases at J; junction bases unmatched: 1. The germline V gene has CDR1 MNHNY and CDR2 SVGAGI (reference sequence). CDR3 sequence reads: CASSYSSGAGANVLTF. The CDR3 bases are TGTGCCAGCAGTTACTCGAGCGGGGCTGGGGCCAACGTCCTGACTTTC.

The chain has TRBV12-3 or TRBV12-4 and TRBJ2-7; D possibly corresponds to TRBD1 (5 bases). The CDR3 spans 14 residues. V was trimmed by 3 bases and J by 5 bases, leaving 14 bases between them. CDR3 in amino acids: CASSLPDMGNEQYF. CDR3 bases: TGTGCCAGCAGTTTGCCGGACATGGGTAACGAGCAGTACTTC.

The chain employs TRBV11-2 and TRBJ2-1, with D hard to call. The V gene lost 1 base and the J gene lost 10 bases, with 8 bases spanning the gap. The germline gives CDR1 SGHAT, CDR2 FQNNGV. The CDR3 consists of 12 residues. The CDR3 sequence is CASSLGGDEQFF. The CDR3 DNA follows: TGTGCCAGCAGCTTAGGAGGCGACGAGCAGTTCTTC.

The chain uses TRBV12-3 or TRBV12-4 and TRBJ1-1, with a possible D match to TRBD1 (5 bases). Trimming removed 2 bases at V and 2 bases at J, with 9 bases between. CDR3 length equals 14 residues. CDR3 amino acids: CASSLFGGNTEAFF. The CDR3 coding sequence is TGTGCCAGCAGTTTATTCGGGGGAAACACTGAAGCTTTCTTT.

The chain links TRBV5-1 to TRBJ1-4, with TRBD1 matching 7 bases. CDR1 is SGHRS and CDR2 is YFSETQ in the germline V gene. The CDR3 runs 15 residues. The ends lost 5 bases at V and 7 bases at J; junction bases unmatched: 11. The CDR3 region has the DNA TGCGCCAGCAGTTCCCAGACAGGGAAGGGTGAAAAACTGTTTTTT. It encodes CASSSQTGKGEKLFF.

As concerns this clone: One end of the junction does not line up with germline, which may come from a read error. The CDR3 region is CASSHSGSWVF. CDR3 bases: TGTGCCAGCAGCCATAGCGGGAGTTGGGTCTTC. The chain carries TRBV6-8 and TRBJ2-1; the match to TRBD2 covers 9 bases. Looked up from germline, CDR1 is MNHGY and CDR2 is SAAAGT. This CDR3 has 11 amino acids.

The genes are TRBV6-6 and TRBJ1-2, with D uncertain. V was cut by 2 bases and J by 1 base, with 11 bases left in between. CDR1 and CDR2 (germline): MNHNY, SVGAGI (reference sequence). The CDR3 totals 15 residues. CDR3 DNA: TGTGCCAGCAGTTACAGCTCCATACGTAACTATGGCTACACCTTC. Translation: CASSYSSIRNYGYTF.

This clone occurred a few times. The V call is TRBV6-1, the J call TRBJ1-1; D remains unclear. Germline assignment: CDR1 MNHNS and CDR2 SASEGT. V shed 6 bases and J shed 12 bases, with 14 bases lying between them. The CDR3 extends over 11 amino acids. In DNA, the CDR3 is TGTGCCAGCAGCCTCTCCACGTCGACTTTCTTT. Encoded protein: CASSLSTSTFF.

As regards this clone: An end of the junction does not agree with germline; a read error may underlie this. V usage is TRBV30 and J usage is TRBJ1-6, with D tentatively TRBD1 (6 bases). The CDR3 is 12 amino acids. Germline V gene lookup returns CDR1 GTSNPN and CDR2 SVGIG (reference sequence). The CDR3 DNA sequence: TGTGCCTGGACCAAACCTTGGGGGCGCATGACCTTT. It encodes CAWTKPWGRMTF.

The chain has TRBV6-2 or TRBV6-3 and TRBJ2-1; 9 bases align to TRBD2. There are 14 residues in the CDR3. J lost 9 bases, V lost 5 bases, and 8 bases had no gene match. Germline values: CDR1 MNHEY, CDR2 SVGEGT. The CDR3 sequence: CASSTAGGLVEQFF. The CDR3 DNA sequence: TGTGCCAGCAGTACGGCGGGGGGGCTAGTTGAGCAGTTCTTC.

CDR3 DNA sequence: TGTGCCAGCAGCTTAGATAGTACGGCCTATGAACTGTTTTTT. It is translated as CASSLDSTAYELFF. The chain has TRBV11-2 and TRBJ1-4; the D is unclear. V lost 0 bases and J 12 bases, leaving 14 bases between the germline ends. The CDR3 contains 14 residues. Germline V gene data show CDR1 as SGHAT and CDR2 as FQNNGV.

This clone is deemed large. The chain combines TRBV7-6 with TRBJ1-6; a weak D match, TRBD1 (5 bases). Trimming took 4 bases from V and 6 from J, leaving 13 bases between them. The germline gives CDR1 SGHVS, CDR2 FNYEAQ. The CDR3 runs 15 residues. The CDR3 sequence: CASSSGRQSNSPLHF. The CDR3, as DNA: TGTGCCAGCAGCTCCGGGAGACAGTCTAATTCACCCCTCCACTTT.